A single sample is the source of the 18 T cell receptor beta chains below, sequenced in a study of blood T cell repertoires in COVID-19. TCRdb's copy holds only in-frame clones and misses some; the assay was immunoSEQ multiplex PCR. The data hold about 210,000 clones, with approximately 75% observed a single time. Source material: PBMCs or T cells enriched from blood (not recorded which). The receptor set was obtained from a man in his forties who had recovered from COVID-19.

The V and J genes are TRBV5-1 and TRBJ1-1; 8 bases map to TRBD1. Trimming at V came to 2 bases and at J to 4 bases, leaving 7 bases not matched to a gene. In germline, CDR1 is SGHRS, CDR2 YFSETQ. The CDR3 contains 15 residues. The CDR3 bases are TGCGCCAGCAGCTTATCGGGACAGGCGGGCACTGAAGCTTTCTTT. Its protein product is CASSLSGQAGTEAFF. Looking up the rest from reference TRBV5-1 and TRBJ1-1 gives the full variable domain: KAGVTQTPRYLIKTRGQQVTLSCSPISGHRSVSWYQQTPGQGLQFLFEYFSETQRNKGNFPGRFSGRQFSNSRSEMNVSTLELGDSALYLCASSLSGQAGTEAFFGQGTRLTVV.

V gene TRBV18 combines with J gene TRBJ1-1; D not certain. V was pared by 3 bases and J by 2 bases, with 7 bases between. The CDR3 spans 13 residues. Germline values: CDR1 KGHSH, CDR2 LQKENI. The CDR3 DNA is TGTGCCAGCTCACCGCAGATTAACACTGAAGCTTTCTTT. Translating gives CASSPQINTEAFF.

For the CDR3, the DNA is TGTGCCAGCAGTCTAGCGGGTACCAATGAGCAGTTCTTC. Translation gives CASSLAGTNEQFF. The rearrangement uses TRBV2 and TRBJ2-1; 8 bases agree with TRBD2. The CDR3 covers 13 residues. J gave up 6 bases and V 5 bases, and 3 bases lay outside the gene matches. The germline V gene has CDR1 SNHLY and CDR2 FYNNEI.

This clone was observed many times. The chain has TRBV5-6 and TRBJ2-7, with a tentative D call TRBD1 (6 bases). Germline V gene data show CDR1 as SGHDT and CDR2 as YYEEEE. The ends were cut back, 3 bases at V and 2 bases at J, with 9 bases in the middle. The CDR3 consists of 13 residues. The CDR3 is CASSWGHTYEQYF. Written as DNA, the CDR3 is TGTGCCAGCAGCTGGGGACATACCTACGAGCAGTACTTC.

This chain links TRBV4-1 with TRBJ2-2; TRBD1 agrees at 8 bases. Per the germline V gene, CDR1 is MGHRA and CDR2 is YSYEKL. V was pared by 5 bases and J by 7 bases, with 9 bases of the junction left unmatched. The CDR3 runs 15 residues. In DNA, the CDR3 is TGCGCCAGCAGCTCTACAGGGGGGCAAGTCGGGGAGCTGTTTTTT. It encodes CASSSTGGQVGELFF.

This clone was counted at least ten times. The chain recombines TRBV30 with TRBJ1-4; 9 bases are a match to TRBD1. Germline CDR1 and CDR2: GTSNPN and SVGIG (reference sequence). Losses at the gene ends were 2 bases for V and 10 bases for J; bases not matched to a gene: 11. The CDR3 runs 15 residues. CDR3 in amino acids: CAWSLPTGGSGKLFF. DNA of the CDR3: TGTGCCTGGAGTCTGCCGACAGGGGGGAGTGGAAAACTGTTTTTT. The variable domain in full, completed from reference TRBV30 and TRBJ1-4, reads SQTIHQWPATLVQPVGSPLSLECTVEGTSNPNLYWYRQAAGRGLQLLFYSVGIGQISSEVPQNLSASRPQDRQFILSSKKLLLSDSGFYLCAWSLPTGGSGKLFFGSGTQLSVL.

The chain joins TRBV5-4 to TRBJ1-2, with 8 bases fitting TRBD1. The germline gives CDR1 SGHNT, CDR2 YYREEE (reference sequence). J gave up 8 bases and V 3 bases, and 9 bases lay outside the gene matches. The CDR3 length is 14 residues. The CDR3 sequence: CASSWGDRPGGYTF. In DNA form, the CDR3 reads TGTGCCAGCAGCTGGGGGGACAGGCCTGGGGGCTACACCTTC.

The rearrangement uses TRBV5-1 and TRBJ2-4; D is ambiguous. From germline, CDR1 is SGHRS and CDR2 YFSETQ. Trimming took off 0 bases at V and 0 bases at J, with 7 bases between the two ends. There are 15 residues in the CDR3. The CDR3 coding sequence is TGCGCCAGCAGCTTGGGGCCTCTAGCCAAAAACATTCAGTACTTC. Its translation: CASSLGPLAKNIQYF.

CDR3 protein: CATSGPGVKTQYF. The CDR3 nucleotides are TGTGCCACCAGTGGACCGGGGGTAAAGACCCAGTACTTC. The chain is built from TRBV24-1 and TRBJ2-5, with D possibly matching TRBD2 (6 bases). The CDR3 extends over 13 amino acids. Germline-derived CDR1 and CDR2 are KGHDR and SFDVKD. The V gene lost 5 bases and the J gene lost 6 bases, with 12 bases spanning the gap.

This clone was seen only once. This sequence joins TRBV30 and TRBJ1-1; D might be TRBD1 (5 bases). The V gene's germline CDR1 is GTSNPN and CDR2 SVGIG (reference sequence). This CDR3 is built from 16 residues. Trimming stripped 4 bases from V and 3 bases from J, with 21 bases between. CDR3: CAWIISWGLGYTEAFF. The CDR3 region has the DNA TGTGCCTGGATTATCTCTTGGGGCTTGGGTTACACTGAAGCTTTCTTT.

The chain joins TRBV24-1 to TRBJ1-2; TRBD1 might be the D (6 bases). V lost 2 bases to trimming and J lost 5 bases, with 11 bases between them. CDR1 and CDR2 (germline): KGHDR, SFDVKD. The CDR3 covers 14 residues. The CDR3 coding sequence is TGTGCCACCAGTGATTACTACAGGGATTATGGCTACACCTTC. Its protein product is CATSDYYRDYGYTF.

The rearrangement links TRBV6-5 to TRBJ1-5; D uncertain. Germline V gene data show CDR1 as MNHEY and CDR2 as SVGAGI. The V gene lost 0 bases and the J gene lost 7 bases, with 10 bases spanning the gap. The CDR3 is made up of 14 amino acids. The CDR3: CASSYSRVGQPQHF. CDR3 coding DNA: TGTGCCAGCAGTTACTCGAGGGTAGGACAGCCCCAGCATTTT.

This chain links TRBV6-5 with TRBJ2-7; TRBD1 aligns across 8 bases. This CDR3 is 14 amino acids long. Trimming cost V 6 bases and J 3 bases; bases outside gene matches: 7. CDR1 and CDR2 from the germline V gene are MNHEY and SVGAGI. The DNA of the CDR3 is TGTGCCAGCAGAGCGACTGACAGGGGCTACGAGCAGTACTTC. It translates to CASRATDRGYEQYF.

Comments on this clone: A read error may account for a junction end that differs from germline. The chain carries TRBV11-2 and TRBJ2-5, with 8 bases aligning to TRBD2. From germline, CDR1 is SGHAT and CDR2 FQNNGV. The CDR3 covers 13 residues. The CDR3 region is CASSSIPGLVLDF. DNA of the CDR3: TGTGCCAGCAGCTCAATACCGGGACTAGTTTTAGACTTC.

This chain joins TRBV5-1 and TRBJ2-1; the D is unclear. The CDR3 length is 14 residues. Trimming cost V 0 bases and J 4 bases, with 8 bases left between them. Germline CDR1 is SGHRS and CDR2 is YFSETQ. The CDR3 nucleotides are TGCGCCAGCAGCTTGGCTGCGCTATACAATGAGCAGTTCTTC. Amino acids: CASSLAALYNEQFF.

The chain couples TRBV4-1 to TRBJ1-6, with unresolved D. V lost 4 bases to trimming and J lost 13 bases, with 32 bases between them. The CDR3 runs to 19 residues. CDR1 and CDR2 from the germline V gene are MGHRA and YSYEKL. The CDR3 sequence is CASSPDADRYPPRLNPLHF. Written as DNA, the CDR3 is TGCGCCAGCAGCCCAGATGCTGACCGCTACCCCCCTAGATTGAACCCCCTCCACTTT.

The gene calls are TRBV10-3 and TRBJ1-2; 7 nucleotides match TRBD1. The length of the CDR3 is 12 residues. Germline V gene sequence: CDR1 ENHRY, CDR2 SYGVKD. Germline trimming cut 6 bases from V and 2 bases from J; bases unmatched to any gene: 0. The CDR3 DNA reads as TGTGCCATCAGACAGGGGAACTATGGCTACACCTTC. Amino acid sequence: CAIRQGNYGYTF.

The V gene is TRBV24-1, the J gene TRBJ2-1, with a possible D match to TRBD2 (6 bases). The ends were cut back, 5 bases at V and 3 bases at J, with 10 bases in the middle. The germline V gene encodes CDR1 KGHDR and CDR2 SFDVKD. There are 14 residues in the CDR3. CDR3 nucleotide sequence: TGTGCCACCAGTGCTCAGGGACTCTACAATGAGCAGTTCTTC. This encodes CATSAQGLYNEQFF.